The 32 T cell receptor beta chains in this list originate from one sample, sequenced in a study of beta chain features in type 1 diabetes. For these receptors, no antigen is known. All of the isolated RNA was reverse transcribed, so expressed TCRB transcripts were sequenced. The repertoire was sequenced with immunoSEQ multiplex PCR; TCRdb's copy has only in-frame clones and lacks some. The data contain some 150,000 clones, 13% of them seen just once; the ten biggest clones take up less than 1.5%. Regarding the study as a whole: All four CD4+ subsets of Type 1 diabetes patients contained TCRB CDR3s that were moderately but significantly shorter.

Sequencing was done on a sample of central memory CD4+ T cells from blood. The receptors were gathered from a man aged 18-30 years with type 1 diabetes.

This clone was seen a few times. The rearrangement uses TRBV9 and TRBJ1-5, with D uncertain. Germline assignment: CDR1 SGDLS and CDR2 YYNGEE. This CDR3 spans 14 amino acids. Trimming cost V 0 bases and J 4 bases, with 8 bases left between them. CDR3 DNA: TGTGCCAGCAGCGTAGGCTGGGGAAATCAGCCCCAGCATTTT. It translates to CASSVGWGNQPQHF.

This chain joins TRBV9 and TRBJ2-5; 9 bases map to TRBD2. The CDR3 sequence is 16 residues long. Per the germline V gene, CDR1 is SGDLS and CDR2 is YYNGEE. With 0 bases clipped from V and 0 bases from J, the junction kept 3 bases outside the gene matches. Written as DNA, the CDR3 is TGTGCCAGCAGCGTAGGGGCTAGCGGGAACCAAGAGACCCAGTACTTC. Its protein product is CASSVGASGNQETQYF.

This clone has only a few counts. The CDR3 DNA follows: TGTGCCTGGAGAAGCGAGGCGGGTCAGCCCCAGCATTTT. Protein: CAWRSEAGQPQHF. V and J are TRBV30 and TRBJ1-5, with D hard to call. Trimming removed 3 bases at V and 6 bases at J, with 12 bases between. Germline V CDR1 and CDR2: GTSNPN, SVGIG (reference sequence). The CDR3 has 13 amino acids.

On this clone: In the same sample, other DNA sequences code for this CDR3. This chain uses TRBV2 with TRBJ1-1, with TRBD1 as a possible D gene (6 bases). V lost 7 bases to trimming and J lost 2 bases, with 11 bases between them. In germline, CDR1 is SNHLY, CDR2 FYNNEI. This CDR3 has 13 amino acids. DNA of the CDR3: TGTGCCAGCACTCGGGACACCAACACTGAAGCTTTCTTT. Translated: CASTRDTNTEAFF.

This clone has at least ten counts. This chain joins TRBV29-1 and TRBJ2-7, with D possibly matching TRBD1 (5 bases). Between the trimmed V and J ends, which lost 4 bases and 5 bases, there was a span of 15 bases. CDR3 length equals 13 residues. CDR1 and CDR2 from the germline V gene are SQVTM and ANQGSEA. This CDR3 reads CSVAHTGSNEQYF. The CDR3 nucleotides are TGCAGCGTTGCCCACACAGGTAGCAACGAGCAGTACTTC.

This clone was counted a few times. V and J are TRBV16 and TRBJ1-1; D gene ambiguous. CDR3 length equals 14 residues. Germline CDR1 is KGHSY and CDR2 is FQNENV. The V gene lost 3 bases and the J gene lost 6 bases, with 14 bases spanning the gap. The CDR3 DNA reads as TGTGCCAGCAGCCATATTACGATGGAGGCTGAAGCTTTCTTT. Its translation is CASSHITMEAEAFF.

The chain carries TRBV28 and TRBJ2-7, with TRBD1 identical over 11 bases. The CDR3 sequence is 17 residues long. Germline V gives CDR1 MDHEN, CDR2 SYDVKM. Germline trimming cut 5 bases from V and 4 bases from J; bases unmatched to any gene: 13. CDR3 sequence (DNA): TGTGCCAGCAGTCAAACGCCGGGACAGGGGGGGACATACGAGCAGTACTTC. Translation: CASSQTPGQGGTYEQYF.

This clone has more than one count but fewer than ten. V is TRBV2 and J is TRBJ2-7; D call uncertain. The CDR3 consists of 11 residues. The ends were cut back, 4 bases at V and 6 bases at J, with 7 bases in the middle. Germline V gives CDR1 SNHLY, CDR2 FYNNEI. The CDR3 region has the DNA TGTGCCAGCAGTGTAGGACCCGAGCAGTACTTC. Its translation is CASSVGPEQYF.

The genes are TRBV11-3 and TRBJ2-5, with D possibly TRBD2 on 6 matching bases. CDR1 is SGHNT and CDR2 is YENEEA in the germline V gene. CDR3 length: 14 residues. V was clipped by 3 bases and J by 5 bases, with 13 bases between them. CDR3 in amino acids: CASSFGLARETQYF. CDR3 in DNA: TGTGCCAGCAGCTTTGGCCTAGCGAGGGAGACCCAGTACTTC.

In its sample, this clone was seen a few times. The V gene is TRBV18, the J gene TRBJ2-1; maybe TRBD2 (6 bases). The CDR3 consists of 16 residues. Trimming removed 2 bases from V and 7 bases from J, with 18 bases in between. In germline, CDR1 is KGHSH, CDR2 LQKENI. This chain's CDR3 is CASSPMEGISGNEQFF. DNA of the CDR3: TGTGCCAGCTCACCAATGGAAGGGATCAGCGGGAATGAGCAGTTCTTC.

This clone was seen repeatedly, ten times or more. This chain links TRBV7-3 with TRBJ2-5; 8 positions agree with TRBD1. The length of the CDR3 is 16 residues. CDR1 and CDR2 from the germline V gene are SGHTA and FQGTGA. The V segment lost 3 bases and the J segment 3 bases; nucleotides outside the gene matches: 9. CDR3 sequence (DNA): TGTGCCAGCAGCTTTGGAGCAGGGGGCGCAAAAGAGACCCAGTACTTC. The encoded protein is CASSFGAGGAKETQYF. The full variable domain, rest sourced from reference TRBV7-3 and TRBJ2-5, is GAGVSQTPSNKVTEKGKYVELRCDPISGHTALYWYRQSLGQGPEFLIYFQGTGAADDSGLPNDRFFAVRPEGSVSTLKIQRTERGDSAVYLCASSFGAGGAKETQYFGPGTRLLVL.

The chain is built from TRBV11-3 and TRBJ2-7; no reliable D call. The CDR3 sequence is 12 residues long. The V and J ends lost 5 bases and 7 bases respectively, with 12 bases between them. Germline-derived CDR1 and CDR2 are SGHNT and YENEEA. CDR3 sequence (DNA): TGTGCCAGCAGCGACAACGTAGGGGAGCAGTACTTC. Translated, it gives CASSDNVGEQYF.

This chain uses TRBV5-1 with TRBJ2-3; 13 bases are shared with TRBD2. CDR1 is SGHRS and CDR2 is YFSETQ in the germline V gene. The CDR3 is 16 amino acids. V was clipped by 4 bases and J by 4 bases; unmatched bases: 6. CDR3: CASSRTSGGSADTQYF. The CDR3 nucleotides are TGCGCCAGCAGCCGGACTAGCGGGGGCTCGGCAGATACGCAGTATTTT. Full variable domain (missing parts from reference TRBV5-1 and TRBJ2-3): KAGVTQTPRYLIKTRGQQVTLSCSPISGHRSVSWYQQTPGQGLQFLFEYFSETQRNKGNFPGRFSGRQFSNSRSEMNVSTLELGDSALYLCASSRTSGGSADTQYFGPGTRLTVL.

This rearrangement joins TRBV28 to TRBJ1-2; 8 bases align to TRBD1. This CDR3 has 14 amino acids. V shed 5 bases and J 5 bases; nucleotides not matched to a gene: 7. The germline CDR1 and CDR2 sequences are MDHEN and SYDVKM. The CDR3 DNA is TGTGCCAGCAGTCGGACGGGGACAGGATATGGCTACACCTTC. Its translation: CASSRTGTGYGYTF.

The chain employs TRBV5-1 and TRBJ1-1; 8 bases are shared with TRBD1. V lost 1 base to trimming and J lost 4 bases; unmatched junction nucleotides: 0. This CDR3 is built from 13 residues. Germline V gives CDR1 SGHRS, CDR2 YFSETQ. CDR3 DNA: TGCGCCAGCAGCTTGCAGGGGGCCACTGAAGCTTTCTTT. This sequence encodes CASSLQGATEAFF.

This clone came up a few times. The chain combines TRBV19 with TRBJ2-1; TRBD2 might be the D (5 bases). This CDR3 region has 15 residues. Trimming stripped 7 bases from V and 4 bases from J, with 17 bases between. Per germline, CDR1 LNHDA and CDR2 SQIVND (reference sequence). The DNA of the CDR3 is TGTGCCAGTAATTTCGGGATTTTTCCGTACAATGAGCAGTTCTTC. It specifies CASNFGIFPYNEQFF.

This clone was counted between two and nine times. The chain carries TRBV5-1 and TRBJ2-7; no definite D call. Trimming left V 2 bases short and J 2 bases short, with 11 bases between. Germline V gives CDR1 SGHRS, CDR2 YFSETQ. The CDR3 runs to 14 residues. In DNA form, the CDR3 reads TGCGCCAGCAGCTTCATTCCAGGTCCCTACGAGCAGTACTTC. It encodes CASSFIPGPYEQYF.

This clone was seen more than once but under ten times. The chain combines TRBV29-1 with TRBJ1-3, with D possibly being TRBD1 (5 bases). This CDR3 has 12 residues. Germline CDR1 and CDR2: SQVTM and ANQGSEA. V gave up 2 bases and J gave up 10 bases, with 12 bases separating them. This CDR3 is CSVESGYRTIYF. The CDR3 DNA sequence: TGCAGCGTTGAATCAGGGTATCGGACCATATATTTT.

This clone was counted only a few times. The chain couples TRBV27 to TRBJ2-7; D unclear. Germline V gene data show CDR1 as MNHEY and CDR2 as SMNVEV (reference sequence). The CDR3 is 13 residues long. Deletions cut 5 bases from V and 2 bases from J, with 10 bases between. The DNA of the CDR3 is TGTGCCAGCAGTCCCTGGCCTCCCTACGAGCAGTACTTC. Translated: CASSPWPPYEQYF.

This clone was picked up a small number of times. This chain uses TRBV7-6 with TRBJ1-6; 8 bases line up with TRBD1. After removal of 4 bases from V and 8 bases from J, the junction contained 10 bases not matched to a gene. The CDR3 spans 16 residues. The germline CDR1 and CDR2 sequences are SGHVS and FNYEAQ. The CDR3 is CASSSSIATGDSPLHF. The CDR3 DNA reads as TGTGCCAGCAGCTCGTCTATCGCGACAGGGGATTCACCCCTCCACTTT.

The rearrangement links TRBV4-1 to TRBJ2-5; 9 nucleotides match TRBD2. This CDR3 contains 17 residues. Trimming removed 1 base from V and 1 base from J; junction bases left unmatched: 7. CDR1 MGHRA and CDR2 YSYEKL come from the germline V gene. The CDR3 DNA reads TGCGCCAGCAGCCAAGTGGGGAGCGGGGGGCCCCAAGAGACCCAGTACTTC. This sequence encodes CASSQVGSGGPQETQYF.

This chain uses TRBV30 with TRBJ1-1; a possible D gene is TRBD1 (6 bases). The V and J ends lost 1 base and 0 bases respectively, with 12 bases between them. This CDR3 is 15 amino acids long. CDR1 and CDR2 (germline): GTSNPN, SVGIG (reference sequence). Here the CDR3 reads CAWSAGQYMNTEAFF. As DNA, the CDR3 is TGTGCCTGGAGTGCTGGACAGTACATGAACACTGAAGCTTTCTTT.

This clone was seen ten or more times. One end of the junction fails to match germline, which may point to a read error. This chain connects TRBV10-1 to TRBJ2-7; tentatively, D is TRBD1 or TRBD2 (6 bases each). The CDR3 contains 12 residues. From germline, CDR1 is WNHNN and CDR2 SYGVQD (reference sequence). CDR3 bases: TGCGCCAGCAAGGGGGGCTCCAACGAGCAGTACTTC. Translated, it gives CASKGGSNEQYF.

The CDR3 coding sequence is TGTGCCAGCGAAGACAGGGGACGCACCGGGGAGCTGTTTTTT. It is translated as CASEDRGRTGELFF. V usage is TRBV6-5 and J usage is TRBJ2-2; 8 bases fit TRBD1. This CDR3 region has 14 residues. Germline V lookup: CDR1 MNHEY, CDR2 SVGAGI. Trimming removed 8 bases from V and 4 bases from J; junction bases left unmatched: 6.

CDR3 coding DNA: TGTGCCTGGAGTGTACCGGGAGGGGCAGGTCAGCCCCAGCATTTT. As protein: CAWSVPGGAGQPQHF. This chain links TRBV30 with TRBJ1-5, with D tentatively TRBD1 (5 bases). Trimming pared 0 bases from V and 6 bases from J, leaving 15 bases between. The CDR3 contains 15 residues. Per the germline V gene, CDR1 is GTSNPN and CDR2 is SVGIG (reference sequence).

This clone was detected many times. The chain has TRBV30 and TRBJ2-2; no clear D. This CDR3 region has 12 residues. V dropped 1 base and J dropped 7 bases, with 7 bases sitting between them. The germline V gene encodes CDR1 GTSNPN and CDR2 SVGIG (reference sequence). The chain's CDR3 is CAWSASSGELFF. The CDR3 DNA sequence: TGTGCCTGGAGTGCCTCAAGCGGGGAGCTGTTTTTT.

This clone was counted between two and nine times. V usage is TRBV18 and J usage is TRBJ2-5; D remains unclear. Germline lookup yields CDR1 KGHSH and CDR2 LQKENI. Trimming took 3 bases from V and 5 from J, leaving 7 bases between them. The CDR3 extends over 12 amino acids. The CDR3 spells CASSPSIETQYF. Here the CDR3 DNA reads TGTGCCAGCTCACCTAGTATCGAGACCCAGTACTTC.

This clone has only a few counts. The chain combines TRBV14 with TRBJ2-3; D perhaps matches TRBD2 (6 bases). The germline V gene encodes CDR1 SGHDN and CDR2 FVKESK. The CDR3 is 16 amino acids. Trimming removed 1 base from V and 2 bases from J, with 13 bases in between. This chain's CDR3 is CASSQGSGLTTDTQYF. CDR3 in DNA: TGTGCCAGCAGCCAAGGTTCGGGACTTACCACAGATACGCAGTATTTT. Together with reference TRBV14 and TRBJ2-3, the CDR3 gives the full variable domain: EAGVTQFPSHSVIEKGQTVTLRCDPISGHDNLYWYRRVMGKEIKFLLHFVKESKQDESGMPNNRFLAERTGGTYSTLKVQPAELEDSGVYFCASSQGSGLTTDTQYFGPGTRLTVL.

This chain connects TRBV14 to TRBJ2-7, with D perhaps matching TRBD1 or TRBD2 (5 bases each). V lost 4 bases and J lost 5, with 12 bases in between. CDR1 and CDR2 from the germline V gene are SGHDN and FVKESK. The CDR3 covers 13 residues. The CDR3 loop is CASSRGTRDEQYF. The CDR3 coding sequence is TGTGCCAGCAGCCGAGGGACGAGGGACGAGCAGTACTTC.

A remark on this clone: Other DNA sequences within the sample encode an identical CDR3. The genes are TRBV30 and TRBJ2-5; 7 bases agree with TRBD1. The junction had 5 bases not matched to a gene; V was cut back by 5 bases and J by 5 bases. The germline CDR1 and CDR2 sequences are GTSNPN and SVGIG (reference sequence). The CDR3 is 12 amino acids. CDR3 sequence (DNA): TGTGCCTGGTCAGGGGGTCGGGAGACCCAGTACTTC. Translated, it gives CAWSGGRETQYF.

This chain links TRBV30 with TRBJ2-5; no clear D. V was trimmed by 2 bases and J by 0 bases, leaving 7 bases between them. The CDR3 length is 13 residues. Per the germline V gene, CDR1 is GTSNPN and CDR2 is SVGIG (reference sequence). CDR3 residues: CAWSRAYQETQYF. The CDR3 DNA reads as TGTGCCTGGAGTAGAGCATACCAAGAGACCCAGTACTTC.

This clone was seen only a few times. The rearrangement uses TRBV30 and TRBJ1-2, with D possibly TRBD1 on 5 matching bases. The CDR3 contains 14 residues. V lost 4 bases, J lost 5 bases, and 17 bases lay in between. Germline lookup yields CDR1 GTSNPN and CDR2 SVGIG (reference sequence). Written as DNA, the CDR3 is TGTGCCTGGAATAAGAAAGCAGGGAGTTATGGCTACACCTTC. Translating it yields CAWNKKAGSYGYTF.